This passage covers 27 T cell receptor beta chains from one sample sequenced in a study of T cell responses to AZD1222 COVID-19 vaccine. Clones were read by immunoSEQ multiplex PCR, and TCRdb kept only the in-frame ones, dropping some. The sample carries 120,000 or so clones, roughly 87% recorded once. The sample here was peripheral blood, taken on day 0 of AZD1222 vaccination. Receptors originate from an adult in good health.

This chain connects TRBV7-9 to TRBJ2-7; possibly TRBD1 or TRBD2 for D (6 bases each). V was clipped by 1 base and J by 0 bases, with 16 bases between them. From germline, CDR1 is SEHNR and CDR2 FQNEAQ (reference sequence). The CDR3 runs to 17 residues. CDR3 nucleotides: TGTGCCAGCAGCTTAGGGGATTGGGGGGCCAGCTCCTACGAGCAGTACTTC. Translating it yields CASSLGDWGASSYEQYF.

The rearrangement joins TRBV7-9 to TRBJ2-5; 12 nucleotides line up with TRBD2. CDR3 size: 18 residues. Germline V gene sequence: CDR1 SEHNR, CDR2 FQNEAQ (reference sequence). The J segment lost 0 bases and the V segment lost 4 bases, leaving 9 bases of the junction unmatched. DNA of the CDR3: TGTGCCAGCAGCTCAACCCCGACTAGCGGGGGCTACCAAGAGACCCAGTACTTC. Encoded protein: CASSSTPTSGGYQETQYF.

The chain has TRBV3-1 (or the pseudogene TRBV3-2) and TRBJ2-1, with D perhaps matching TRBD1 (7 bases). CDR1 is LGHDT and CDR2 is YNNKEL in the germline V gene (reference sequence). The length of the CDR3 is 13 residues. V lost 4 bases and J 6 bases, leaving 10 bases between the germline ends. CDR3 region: CASSRGTANEQFF. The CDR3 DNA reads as TGTGCCAGCAGCCGCGGGACAGCCAATGAGCAGTTCTTC.

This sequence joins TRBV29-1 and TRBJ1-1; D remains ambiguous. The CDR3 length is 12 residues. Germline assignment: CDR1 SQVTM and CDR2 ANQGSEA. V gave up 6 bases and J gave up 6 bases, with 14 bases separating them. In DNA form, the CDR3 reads TGCAGCGTGGGTCGGGCGAGCGCTGAAGCTTTCTTT. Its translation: CSVGRASAEAFF.

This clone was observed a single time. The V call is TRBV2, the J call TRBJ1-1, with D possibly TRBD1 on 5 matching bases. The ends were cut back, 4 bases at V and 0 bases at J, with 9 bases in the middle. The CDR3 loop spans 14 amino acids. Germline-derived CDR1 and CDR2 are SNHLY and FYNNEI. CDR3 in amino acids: CASSATGMNTEAFF. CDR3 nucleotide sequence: TGTGCCAGCAGTGCCACAGGAATGAACACTGAAGCTTTCTTT.

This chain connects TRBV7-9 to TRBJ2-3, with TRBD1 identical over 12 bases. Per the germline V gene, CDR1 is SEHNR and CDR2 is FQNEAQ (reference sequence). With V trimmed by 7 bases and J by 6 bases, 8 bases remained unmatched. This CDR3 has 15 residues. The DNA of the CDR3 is TGTGCCAGCACGAGTGGGACAGGGGGCCTTGATACGCAGTATTTT. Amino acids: CASTSGTGGLDTQYF.

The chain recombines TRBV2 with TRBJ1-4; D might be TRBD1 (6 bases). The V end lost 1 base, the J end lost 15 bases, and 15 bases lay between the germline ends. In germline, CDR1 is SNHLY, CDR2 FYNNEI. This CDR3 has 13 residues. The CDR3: CASSEEVGAQVFF. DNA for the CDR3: TGTGCCAGCAGTGAAGAGGTGGGGGCTCAAGTGTTTTTT.

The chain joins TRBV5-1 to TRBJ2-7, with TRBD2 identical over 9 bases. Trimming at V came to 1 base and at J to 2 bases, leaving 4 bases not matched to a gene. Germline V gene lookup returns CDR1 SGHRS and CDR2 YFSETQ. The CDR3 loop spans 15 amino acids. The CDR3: CASSLLASGAYEQYF. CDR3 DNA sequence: TGCGCCAGCAGCTTGTTGGCTAGCGGGGCCTACGAGCAGTACTTC.

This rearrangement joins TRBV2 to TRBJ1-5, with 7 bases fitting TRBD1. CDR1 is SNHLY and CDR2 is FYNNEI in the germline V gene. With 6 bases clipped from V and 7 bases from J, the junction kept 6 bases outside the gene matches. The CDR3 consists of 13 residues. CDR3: CASSAGQNQPQHF. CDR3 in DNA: TGTGCCAGCAGCGCGGGACAGAACCAGCCCCAGCATTTT.

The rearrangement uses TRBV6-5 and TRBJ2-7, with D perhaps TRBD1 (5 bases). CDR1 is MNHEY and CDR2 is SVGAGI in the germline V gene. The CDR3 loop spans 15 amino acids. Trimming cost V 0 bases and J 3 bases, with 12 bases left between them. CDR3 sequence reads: CASSYSSGSNYEQYF. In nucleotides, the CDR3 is TGTGCCAGCAGTTACTCGTCAGGGTCTAACTACGAGCAGTACTTC.

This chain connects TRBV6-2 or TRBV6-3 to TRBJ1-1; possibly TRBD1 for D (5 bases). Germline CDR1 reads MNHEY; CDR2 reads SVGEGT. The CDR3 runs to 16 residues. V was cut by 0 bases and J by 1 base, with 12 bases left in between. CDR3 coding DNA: TGTGCCAGCAGTTACTCGCTTTGGGGGACGAACACTGAAGCTTTCTTT. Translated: CASSYSLWGTNTEAFF.

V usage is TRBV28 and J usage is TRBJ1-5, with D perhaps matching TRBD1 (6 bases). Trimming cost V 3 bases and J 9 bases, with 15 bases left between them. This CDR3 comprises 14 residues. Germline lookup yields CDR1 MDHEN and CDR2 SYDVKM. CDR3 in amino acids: CASSFGTPRLPQHF. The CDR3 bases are TGTGCCAGCAGTTTTGGGACACCACGGTTGCCCCAGCATTTT.

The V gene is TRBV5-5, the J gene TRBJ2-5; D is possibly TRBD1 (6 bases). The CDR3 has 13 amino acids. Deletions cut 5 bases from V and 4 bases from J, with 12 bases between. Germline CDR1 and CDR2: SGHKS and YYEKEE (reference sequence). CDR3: CASRTGSIETQYF. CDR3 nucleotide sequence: TGTGCCAGCAGAACAGGGTCGATAGAGACCCAGTACTTC.

Here the CDR3 DNA reads TGTGCCAGCAGCTTGGCCGGGGAAGCTGCTGGCTACACCTTC. Protein: CASSLAGEAAGYTF. The chain couples TRBV5-5 to TRBJ1-2; the D is unclear. The CDR3 length is 14 residues. V shed 0 bases and J shed 7 bases, with 13 bases lying between them. Germline V gives CDR1 SGHKS, CDR2 YYEKEE (reference sequence).

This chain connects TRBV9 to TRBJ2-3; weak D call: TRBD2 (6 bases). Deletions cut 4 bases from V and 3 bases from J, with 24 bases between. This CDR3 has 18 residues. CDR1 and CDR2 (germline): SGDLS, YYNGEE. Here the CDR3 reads CASSKGYGRDRTTDTQYF. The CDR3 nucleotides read TGTGCCAGCAGCAAAGGCTACGGGCGGGATCGGACTACAGATACGCAGTATTTT.

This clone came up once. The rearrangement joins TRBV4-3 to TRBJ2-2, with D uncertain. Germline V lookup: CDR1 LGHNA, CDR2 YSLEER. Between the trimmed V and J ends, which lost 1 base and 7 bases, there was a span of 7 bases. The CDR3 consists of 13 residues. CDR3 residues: CASSQASGGELFF. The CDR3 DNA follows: TGCGCCAGCAGCCAAGCATCCGGCGGGGAGCTGTTTTTT.

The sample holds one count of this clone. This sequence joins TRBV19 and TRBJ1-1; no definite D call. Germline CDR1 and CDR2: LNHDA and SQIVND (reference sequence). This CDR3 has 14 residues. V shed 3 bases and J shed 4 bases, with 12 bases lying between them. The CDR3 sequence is CASSIDKWTTEAFF. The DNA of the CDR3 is TGTGCCAGTAGTATCGACAAGTGGACCACTGAAGCTTTCTTT.

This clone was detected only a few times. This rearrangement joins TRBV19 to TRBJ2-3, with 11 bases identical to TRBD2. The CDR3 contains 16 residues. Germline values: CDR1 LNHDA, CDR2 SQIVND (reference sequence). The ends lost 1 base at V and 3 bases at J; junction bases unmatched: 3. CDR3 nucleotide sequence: TGTGCCAGTAGTATAGCACTAGCGGGGGAAACAGATACGCAGTATTTT. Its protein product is CASSIALAGETDTQYF.

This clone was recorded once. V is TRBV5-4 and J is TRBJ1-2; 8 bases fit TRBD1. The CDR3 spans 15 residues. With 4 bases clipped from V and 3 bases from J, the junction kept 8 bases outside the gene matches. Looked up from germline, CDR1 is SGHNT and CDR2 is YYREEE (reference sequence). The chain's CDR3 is CASSAGQGGHYGYTF. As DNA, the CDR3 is TGTGCCAGCAGCGCCGGACAGGGAGGTCACTATGGCTACACCTTC.

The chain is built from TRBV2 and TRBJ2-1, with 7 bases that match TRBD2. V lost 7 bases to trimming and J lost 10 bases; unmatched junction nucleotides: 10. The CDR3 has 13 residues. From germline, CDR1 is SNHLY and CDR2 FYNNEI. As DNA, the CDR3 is TGTGCCAGCATCGGGGAGGGGCTGTGGGAGCAGTTCTTC. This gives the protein CASIGEGLWEQFF.

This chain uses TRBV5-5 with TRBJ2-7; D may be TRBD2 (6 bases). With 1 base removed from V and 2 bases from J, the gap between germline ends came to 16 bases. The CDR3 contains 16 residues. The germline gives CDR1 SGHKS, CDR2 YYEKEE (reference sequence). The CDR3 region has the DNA TGTGCCAGCAGCTTGTTTGGGACGCCGGGGGCCTACGAGCAGTACTTC. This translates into CASSLFGTPGAYEQYF. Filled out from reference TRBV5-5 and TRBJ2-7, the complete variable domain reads DAGVTQSPTHLIKTRGQQVTLRCSPISGHKSVSWYQQVLGQGPQFIFQYYEKEERGRGNFPDRFSARQFPNYSSELNVNALLLGDSALYLCASSLFGTPGAYEQYFGPGTRLTVT.

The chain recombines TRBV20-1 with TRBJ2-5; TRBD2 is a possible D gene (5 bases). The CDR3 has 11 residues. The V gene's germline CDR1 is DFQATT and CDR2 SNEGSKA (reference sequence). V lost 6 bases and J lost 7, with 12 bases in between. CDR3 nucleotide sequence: TGCAGTGCCGCCGATGCGGGGACCCAGTACTTC. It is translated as CSAADAGTQYF.

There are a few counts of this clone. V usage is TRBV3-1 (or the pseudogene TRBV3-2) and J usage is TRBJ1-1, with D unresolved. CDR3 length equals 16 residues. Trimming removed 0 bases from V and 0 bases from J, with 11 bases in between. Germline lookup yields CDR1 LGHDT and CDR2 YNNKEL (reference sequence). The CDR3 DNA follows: TGTGCCAGCAGCCAAGATTTTCGGGGTTTGAACACTGAAGCTTTCTTT. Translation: CASSQDFRGLNTEAFF.

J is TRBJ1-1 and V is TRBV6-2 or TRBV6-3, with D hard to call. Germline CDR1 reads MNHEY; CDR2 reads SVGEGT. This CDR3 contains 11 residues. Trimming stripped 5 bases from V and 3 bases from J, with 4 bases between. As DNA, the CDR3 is TGTGCCAGCAGTGGATACACTGAAGCTTTCTTT. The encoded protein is CASSGYTEAFF.

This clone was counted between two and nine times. CDR3 sequence reads: CASSRGEAGGPYEQYF. CDR3 in DNA: TGTGCCAGCTCACGGGGAGAGGCAGGGGGTCCCTACGAGCAGTACTTC. V is TRBV18 and J is TRBJ2-7; 7 bases are shared with TRBD1. CDR1 and CDR2 (germline): KGHSH, LQKENI. The CDR3 has 16 residues. J gave up 2 bases and V 4 bases, and 11 bases lay outside the gene matches.

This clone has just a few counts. The CDR3 bases are TGTGCCAGCAGCGCTTCCGGGACAGGGGATGACGAGCAGTACTTC. Translating gives CASSASGTGDDEQYF. This chain connects TRBV9 to TRBJ2-7, with 10 bases that match TRBD1. The V gene's germline CDR1 is SGDLS and CDR2 YYNGEE. Trimming cost V 3 bases and J 5 bases; bases outside gene matches: 8. The CDR3 consists of 15 residues.

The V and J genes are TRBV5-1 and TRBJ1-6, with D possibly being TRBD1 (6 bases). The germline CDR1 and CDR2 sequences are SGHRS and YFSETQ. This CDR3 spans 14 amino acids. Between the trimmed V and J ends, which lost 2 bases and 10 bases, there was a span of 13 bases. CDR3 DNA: TGCGCCAGCAGCTTACAGGGAACGGGGTCACCCCTCCACTTT. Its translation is CASSLQGTGSPLHF.